The 5 T cell receptor beta chains in this list originate from one sample, sequenced in a study of cytomegalovirus exposure and HLA in healthy donors. With 60 Vbeta and 13 Jbeta primers, the PCR was carried out. Clones were sequenced by immunoSEQ multiplex PCR, and TCRdb holds only the in-frame ones, with some missing. The repertoire holds about 120,000 clones, with 65% to 80% as singletons. The sequenced sample consisted of PBMCs. These TCRs come from a woman between 40 and 55 years old in good health and CMV-seropositive.

This clone showed up just once. The chain employs TRBV5-1 and TRBJ1-1, with D hard to call. The V gene lost 3 bases and the J gene lost 5 bases, with 14 bases spanning the gap. CDR3 size: 14 residues. Germline values: CDR1 SGHRS, CDR2 YFSETQ. The CDR3 DNA follows: TGCGCCAGCAGCTGGAGGTCACCGGGGACTGAAGCTTTCTTT. This translates into CASSWRSPGTEAFF.

V usage is TRBV4-3 and J usage is TRBJ2-7, with 9 positions matching TRBD1. CDR3 length: 15 residues. From germline, CDR1 is LGHNA and CDR2 YSLEER. V shed 4 bases and J 4 bases; nucleotides not matched to a gene: 8. This chain's CDR3 is CASSPGTGYLYEQYF. In nucleotides, the CDR3 is TGCGCCAGCAGCCCAGGGACAGGGTATTTGTACGAGCAGTACTTC.

This clone was detected a few times. V is TRBV7-9 and J is TRBJ2-6; possibly TRBD2 for D (5 bases). Trimming pared 6 bases from V and 0 bases from J, leaving 6 bases between. The CDR3 length is 14 residues. Germline V gene sequence: CDR1 SEHNR, CDR2 FQNEAQ (reference sequence). CDR3 residues: CASRGSSGANVLTF. For the CDR3, the DNA is TGTGCCAGCAGGGGGAGCTCTGGGGCCAACGTCCTGACTTTC.

The chain couples TRBV2 to TRBJ1-1; possible D gene TRBD1, 5 bases. Germline CDR1 reads SNHLY; CDR2 reads FYNNEI. Deletions cut 10 bases from V and 6 bases from J, with 18 bases between. The CDR3 length is 13 residues. The CDR3 loop is CATEEGMKAEAFF. The CDR3 nucleotides are TGTGCCACGGAGGAGGGGATGAAGGCTGAAGCTTTCTTT. Complete variable domain (other parts from reference TRBV2 and TRBJ1-1): EPEVTQTPSHQVTQMGQEVILRCVPISNHLYFYWYRQILGQKVEFLVSFYNNEISEKSEIFDDQFSVERPDGSNFTLKIRSTKLEDSAMYFCATEEGMKAEAFFGQGTRLTVV.

The chain recombines TRBV28 with TRBJ2-2; 13 nucleotides match TRBD2. The length of the CDR3 is 17 residues. Trimming cost V 0 bases and J 6 bases; bases outside gene matches: 4. The V gene's germline CDR1 is MDHEN and CDR2 SYDVKM. CDR3 DNA sequence: TGTGCCAGCAGTTTATGGAGACTAGCGGGAGGTCCCGGGGAGCTGTTTTTT. This translates into CASSLWRLAGGPGELFF.